What follows are 6 T cell receptor beta chains derived from one specimen sequenced in a study of beta chain features in type 1 diabetes. Expressed TCRB transcripts were sequenced after all isolated RNA was converted to cDNA. Repertoires were generated with immunoSEQ multiplex PCR, while TCRdb's copy carries only in-frame clones and drops some. The table has about 250,000 clones, roughly 13% seen once; the top ten hold about 0.027%. Sequencing input: naive CD4+ T cells from blood. Receptor source: a woman aged 40-49 years in good health.

In nucleotides, the CDR3 is TGCGCCAGCAGCGGGGACAGGGCTTATAATTCACCCCTCCACTTT. Encoded protein: CASSGDRAYNSPLHF. V gene TRBV5-1 combines with J gene TRBJ1-6, with 9 bases lining up with TRBD1. The trim removed 4 bases at V and 4 bases at J, leaving 3 bases unmatched. The CDR3 is made up of 15 amino acids. The germline V gene encodes CDR1 SGHRS and CDR2 YFSETQ.

This rearrangement joins TRBV4-3 to TRBJ2-1, with 7 bases that match TRBD2. Germline CDR1 reads LGHNA; CDR2 reads YSLEER. Unmatched junction bases numbered 9, after V lost 1 base and J lost 9 bases. The CDR3 length is 15 residues. Here the CDR3 DNA reads TGCGCCAGCAGCCAAGTAAGCACTAGCGCGGCTGAGCAGTTCTTC. Its translation is CASSQVSTSAAEQFF.

This clone was observed a handful of times. V gene TRBV5-1 combines with J gene TRBJ2-5; no clear D. The V end lost 0 bases, the J end lost 2 bases, and 14 bases lay between the germline ends. CDR3 size: 16 residues. Germline V gene lookup returns CDR1 SGHRS and CDR2 YFSETQ. In DNA form, the CDR3 reads TGCGCCAGCAGCTTGGCCCCACCGACGAGGCAAGAGACCCAGTACTTC. It codes for CASSLAPPTRQETQYF.

This chain joins TRBV19 and TRBJ2-2; 11 bases agree with TRBD2. J gave up 1 base and V 4 bases, and 2 bases lay outside the gene matches. CDR1 and CDR2 from the germline V gene are LNHDA and SQIVND (reference sequence). This CDR3 has 16 residues. The chain's CDR3 is CASSTLAGGNTGELFF. The CDR3 nucleotides are TGTGCCAGTAGTACGCTAGCGGGGGGGAACACCGGGGAGCTGTTTTTT.

This clone was observed a few times. This chain connects TRBV7-2 to TRBJ2-5; tentative D call: TRBD1 (5 bases). This CDR3 is built from 14 residues. CDR1 and CDR2 from the germline V gene are SGHTA and FQGNSA. V lost 1 base and J 3 bases, leaving 9 bases between the germline ends. CDR3 sequence: CASSLGSGKETQYF. CDR3 in DNA: TGTGCCAGCAGCTTAGGTTCAGGGAAAGAGACCCAGTACTTC. The full variable domain, with the rest looked up from reference TRBV7-2 and TRBJ2-5, is GAGVSQSPSNKVTEKGKDVELRCDPISGHTALYWYRQSLGQGLEFLIYFQGNSAPDKSGLPSDRFSAERTGGSVSTLTIQRTQQEDSAVYLCASSLGSGKETQYFGPGTRLLVL.

The V and J genes are TRBV10-3 and TRBJ1-4; TRBD1 aligns across 7 bases. Germline V gene sequence: CDR1 ENHRY, CDR2 SYGVKD. The ends lost 3 bases at V and 3 bases at J; junction bases unmatched: 1. The CDR3 consists of 14 residues. The CDR3 protein is CAISDGQANEKLFF. The DNA for the CDR3 is TGTGCCATCAGTGACGGACAGGCTAATGAAAAACTGTTTTTT.